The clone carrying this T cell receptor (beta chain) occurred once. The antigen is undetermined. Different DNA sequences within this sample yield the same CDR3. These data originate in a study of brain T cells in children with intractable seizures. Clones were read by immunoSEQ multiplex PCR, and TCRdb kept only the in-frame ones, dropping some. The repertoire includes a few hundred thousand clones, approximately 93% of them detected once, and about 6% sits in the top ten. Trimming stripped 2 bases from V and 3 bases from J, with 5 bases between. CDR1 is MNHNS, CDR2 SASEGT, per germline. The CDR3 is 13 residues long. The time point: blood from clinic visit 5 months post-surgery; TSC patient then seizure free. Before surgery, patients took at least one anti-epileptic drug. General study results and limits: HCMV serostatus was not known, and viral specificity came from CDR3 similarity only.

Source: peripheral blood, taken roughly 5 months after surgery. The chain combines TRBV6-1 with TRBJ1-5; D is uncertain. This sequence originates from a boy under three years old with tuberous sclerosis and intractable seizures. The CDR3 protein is CASSELVNQPQHF. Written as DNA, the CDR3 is TGTGCCAGCAGTGAATTGGTCAATCAGCCCCAGCATTTT.